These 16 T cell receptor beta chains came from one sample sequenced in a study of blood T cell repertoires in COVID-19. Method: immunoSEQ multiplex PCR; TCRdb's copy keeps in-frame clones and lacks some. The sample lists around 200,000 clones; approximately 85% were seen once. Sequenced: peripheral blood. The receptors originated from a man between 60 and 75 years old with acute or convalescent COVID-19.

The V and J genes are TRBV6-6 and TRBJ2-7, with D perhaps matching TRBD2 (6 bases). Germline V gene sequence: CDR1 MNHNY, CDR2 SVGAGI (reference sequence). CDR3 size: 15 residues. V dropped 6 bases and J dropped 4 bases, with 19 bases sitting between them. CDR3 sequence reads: CASSPWGGKGYEQYF. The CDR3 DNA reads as TGTGCCAGCAGCCCTTGGGGCGGGAAGGGGTACGAGCAGTACTTC.

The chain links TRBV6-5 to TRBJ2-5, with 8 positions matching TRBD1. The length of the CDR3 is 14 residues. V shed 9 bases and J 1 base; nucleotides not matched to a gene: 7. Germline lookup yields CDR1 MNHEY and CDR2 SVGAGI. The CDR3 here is CASHLGQGQETQYF. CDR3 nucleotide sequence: TGTGCCAGTCATCTTGGACAGGGCCAAGAGACCCAGTACTTC.

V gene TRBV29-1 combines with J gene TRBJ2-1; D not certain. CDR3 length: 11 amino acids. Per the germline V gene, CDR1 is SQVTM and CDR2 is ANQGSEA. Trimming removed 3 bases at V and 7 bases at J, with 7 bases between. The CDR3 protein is CSVDLRNEQFF. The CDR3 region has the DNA TGCAGCGTTGATCTGCGAAATGAGCAGTTCTTC.

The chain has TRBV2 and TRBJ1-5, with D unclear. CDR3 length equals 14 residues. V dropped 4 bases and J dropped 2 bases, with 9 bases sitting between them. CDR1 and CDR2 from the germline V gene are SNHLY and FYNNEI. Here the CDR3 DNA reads TGTGCCAGCAGTGTTCGGGAGGGCAATCAGCCCCAGCATTTT. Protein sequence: CASSVREGNQPQHF.

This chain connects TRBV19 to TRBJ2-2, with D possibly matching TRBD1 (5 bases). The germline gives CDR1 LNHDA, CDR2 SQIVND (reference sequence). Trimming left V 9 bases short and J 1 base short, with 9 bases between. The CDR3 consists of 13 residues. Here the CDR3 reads CASWGRNTGELFF. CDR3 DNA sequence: TGTGCCAGCTGGGGCAGGAACACCGGGGAGCTGTTTTTT.

The CDR3: CASSFARLAGAKDTQYF. The CDR3 DNA follows: TGTGCCAGCAGCTTCGCCCGGCTAGCGGGAGCAAAAGATACGCAGTATTTT. The chain couples TRBV28 to TRBJ2-3, with 10 positions matching TRBD2. V trimming: 6 bases; J trimming: 5 bases; junction bases outside the gene matches: 14. The CDR3 consists of 17 residues. Germline loops: CDR1 MDHEN, CDR2 SYDVKM.

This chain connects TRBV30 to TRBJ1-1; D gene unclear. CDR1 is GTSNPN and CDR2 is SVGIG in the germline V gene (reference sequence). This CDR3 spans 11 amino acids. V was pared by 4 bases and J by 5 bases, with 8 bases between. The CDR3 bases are TGTGCCTGGACCACGGGGACTGAAGCTTTCTTT. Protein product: CAWTTGTEAFF.

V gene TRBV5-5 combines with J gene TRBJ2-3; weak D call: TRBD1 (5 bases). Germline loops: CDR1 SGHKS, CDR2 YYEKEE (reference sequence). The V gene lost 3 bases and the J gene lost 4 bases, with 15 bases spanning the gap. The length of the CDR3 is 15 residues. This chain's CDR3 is CASSSRVEAADTQYF. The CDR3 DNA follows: TGTGCCAGCAGCTCCAGGGTCGAGGCCGCAGATACGCAGTATTTT.

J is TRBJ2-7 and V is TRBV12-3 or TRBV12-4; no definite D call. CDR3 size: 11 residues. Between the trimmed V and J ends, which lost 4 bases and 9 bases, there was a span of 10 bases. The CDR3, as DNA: TGTGCCAGCAGTTCGAAAGCTGTGCAGTACTTC. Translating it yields CASSSKAVQYF.

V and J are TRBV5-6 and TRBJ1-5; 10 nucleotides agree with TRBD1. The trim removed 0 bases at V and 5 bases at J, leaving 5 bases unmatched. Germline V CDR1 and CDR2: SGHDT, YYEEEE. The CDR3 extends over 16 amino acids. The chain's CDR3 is CASSLGGTGVHQPQHF. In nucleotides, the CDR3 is TGTGCCAGCAGCTTGGGGGGGACAGGGGTACATCAGCCCCAGCATTTT.

The CDR3 region has the DNA TGTGCCAGCAGTAAACAACAAACTAACTATGGCTACACCTTC. Encoded protein: CASSKQQTNYGYTF. The V and J genes are TRBV5-4 and TRBJ1-2; D gene ambiguous. Germline V lookup: CDR1 SGHNT, CDR2 YYREEE (reference sequence). The CDR3 is 14 residues long. V was pared by 5 bases and J by 0 bases, with 11 bases between.

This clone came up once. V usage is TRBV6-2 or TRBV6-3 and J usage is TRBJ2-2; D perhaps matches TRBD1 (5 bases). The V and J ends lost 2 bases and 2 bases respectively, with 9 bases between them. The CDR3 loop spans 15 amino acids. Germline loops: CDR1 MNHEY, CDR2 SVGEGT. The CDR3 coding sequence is TGTGCCAGCAGTTACGTGGGGCTAAACACCGGGGAGCTGTTTTTT. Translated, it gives CASSYVGLNTGELFF.

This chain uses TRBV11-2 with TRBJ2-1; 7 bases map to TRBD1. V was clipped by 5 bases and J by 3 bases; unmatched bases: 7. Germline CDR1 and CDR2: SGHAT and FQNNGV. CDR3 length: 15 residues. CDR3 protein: CASSHDRAGYNEQFF. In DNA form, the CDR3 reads TGTGCCAGCAGCCACGACAGGGCCGGCTACAATGAGCAGTTCTTC.

The CDR3 spells CASSRGQVAETQYF. CDR3 in DNA: TGTGCCAGCAGCAGGGGACAGGTCGCGGAGACCCAGTACTTC. The chain carries TRBV9 and TRBJ2-5; 8 bases are shared with TRBD1. The CDR3 is 14 amino acids. From germline, CDR1 is SGDLS and CDR2 YYNGEE. Unmatched junction bases numbered 7, after V lost 4 bases and J lost 5 bases.

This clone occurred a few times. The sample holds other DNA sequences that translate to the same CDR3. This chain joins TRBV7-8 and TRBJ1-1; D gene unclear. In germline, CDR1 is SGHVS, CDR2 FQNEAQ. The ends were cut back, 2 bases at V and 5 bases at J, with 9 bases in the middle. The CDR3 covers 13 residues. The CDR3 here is CASSLRDGTEAFF. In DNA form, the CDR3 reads TGTGCCAGCAGCTTACGCGACGGGACTGAAGCTTTCTTT. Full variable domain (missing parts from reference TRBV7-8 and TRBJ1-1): GAGVSQSPRYKVAKRGQDVALRCDPISGHVSLFWYQQALGQGPEFLTYFQNEAQLDKSGLPSDRFFAERPEGSVSTLKIQRTQQEDSAVYLCASSLRDGTEAFFGQGTRLTVV.

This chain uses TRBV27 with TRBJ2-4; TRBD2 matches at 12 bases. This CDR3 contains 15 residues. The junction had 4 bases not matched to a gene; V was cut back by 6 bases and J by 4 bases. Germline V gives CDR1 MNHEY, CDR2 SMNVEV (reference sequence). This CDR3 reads CASSLTSGSKNIQYF. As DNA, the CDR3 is TGTGCCAGCAGCCTGACTAGCGGGAGTAAAAACATTCAGTACTTC.